This TCR beta chain is from a study of T cell responses to AZD1222 COVID-19 vaccine. This CDR3 has 11 residues. Trimming cost V 8 bases and J 3 bases, with 7 bases left between them. The repertoire was sequenced with immunoSEQ multiplex PCR; TCRdb's copy has only in-frame clones and lacks some. The table records tens of thousands of clones, approximately 88% of them present only once. Recipients boosted at about 4 weeks or about 12 weeks are pooled. The sequence was obtained from an adult who received the AZD1222 COVID-19 vaccine. The V call is TRBV12-3 or TRBV12-4, the J call TRBJ2-5, with D unresolved. The sample in question was peripheral blood, obtained 28 days after the second AZD1222 dose. CDR3 nucleotide sequence: TGTGCCAGCGGCTTAAAAGAGACCCAGTACTTC. It is translated as CASGLKETQYF.